The clone carrying this T cell receptor beta chain was detected many times. The antigen is not known. The data derive from a study of blood T cells in healthy people across ages. Study conclusions and caveats: The study found more naive CD4+ cells and higher diversity in long-lived than aged donors.

This CDR3 is built from 13 residues. V was clipped by 4 bases and J by 5 bases, with 12 bases between them. Germline values: CDR1 SEHNR, CDR2 FQNEAQ (reference sequence). For the second PCR, which ran for 7 to 11 cycles, a sample-barcoded 5' primer and a J-beta primer mix were used. One entry per CDR3 protein, called by TCRdb with MiXCR from the 5' RACE reads. The repertoire holds hundreds of thousands of distinct CDR3 sequences, with around 50% as singletons. The sequenced material came from blood. The J gene is TRBJ2-7, the V gene TRBV7-9, with D possibly being TRBD1 (6 bases). The sequence was collected from a man aged 80 or over in good health. CDR3 in amino acids: CASSSTGLDEQYF. CDR3 nucleotide sequence: TGTGCCAGCAGCTCTACAGGGTTGGACGAGCAGTACTTC.